The 27 T cell receptor beta chains below come from one sample, sequenced in a study of shared clonotypes between healthy human individuals. Measured with immunoSEQ multiplex PCR; TCRdb has only the in-frame clones, and not every one. The repertoire includes 2,100,000 or so clones, approximately 96% of them detected once, and approximately 0.13% sits in the top ten. Source material: naive CD4+ T cells sorted from blood. This sample's subset: CD45RA+ positively selected. The receptors shown here come from a man aged 18-30 years in good health.

The chain recombines TRBV29-1 with TRBJ1-4; D gene ambiguous. V gave up 4 bases and J gave up 7 bases, with 16 bases separating them. The CDR3 spans 14 residues. In germline, CDR1 is SQVTM, CDR2 ANQGSEA. The CDR3 spells CSVAIGGGSEKLFF. DNA for the CDR3: TGCAGCGTTGCAATTGGTGGTGGAAGTGAAAAACTGTTTTTT.

This clone is a singleton in its sample. The rearrangement joins TRBV6-4 to TRBJ1-2, with D perhaps TRBD1 (6 bases). Trimming stripped 5 bases from V and 4 bases from J, with 17 bases between. The CDR3 extends over 15 amino acids. Germline V gives CDR1 MRHNA, CDR2 SNTAGT. The CDR3 DNA follows: TGTGCCAGCAGTCGTGAGGGGACAACTTCCTATGGCTACACCTTC. Protein: CASSREGTTSYGYTF.

This clone appeared a single time. The CDR3 DNA reads TGTGCCAGTAGTACCTACAGGGAGGCCTACAATGAGCAGTTCTTC. Amino acids: CASSTYREAYNEQFF. The chain recombines TRBV19 with TRBJ2-1, with D perhaps TRBD1 or TRBD2 (6 bases each). This CDR3 contains 15 residues. In germline, CDR1 is LNHDA, CDR2 SQIVND (reference sequence). V shed 4 bases and J shed 2 bases, with 12 bases lying between them.

The chain has TRBV14 and TRBJ1-2; D unresolved. The germline V gene encodes CDR1 SGHDN and CDR2 FVKESK. With 0 bases removed from V and 5 bases from J, the gap between germline ends came to 10 bases. The CDR3 is 14 amino acids. The CDR3 nucleotides read TGTGCCAGCAGCCAAGATTTGAGCTCATATGGCTACACCTTC. Its protein is CASSQDLSSYGYTF.

This clone has a single count. The V call is TRBV2, the J call TRBJ2-5, with D perhaps matching TRBD2 (5 bases). Looked up from germline, CDR1 is SNHLY and CDR2 is FYNNEI. This CDR3 region has 13 residues. The V end lost 7 bases, the J end lost 5 bases, and 14 bases lay between the germline ends. CDR3: CASTRGLRETQYF. In DNA form, the CDR3 reads TGTGCCAGCACCCGAGGACTTCGTGAGACCCAGTACTTC.

The rearrangement joins TRBV10-3 to TRBJ2-7; D is undetermined. The ends were cut back, 5 bases at V and 6 bases at J, with 14 bases in the middle. This CDR3 is 13 amino acids long. Germline loops: CDR1 ENHRY, CDR2 SYGVKD. The CDR3 loop reads CAISPPSGAEQYF. The CDR3 DNA sequence: TGTGCCATCAGTCCCCCCTCGGGTGCCGAGCAGTACTTC.

Of note for this clone: Other DNA sequences in this sample translate to the same CDR3. The V and J genes are TRBV18 and TRBJ2-7; TRBD2 matches at 11 bases. This CDR3 contains 14 residues. Germline CDR1 KGHSH, CDR2 LQKENI. V lost 3 bases and J lost 4; bases outside the gene matches: 2. The CDR3 DNA reads as TGTGCCAGCTCACCCGGGACTAGCGGATACGAGCAGTACTTC. Encoded protein: CASSPGTSGYEQYF. The variable domain in full, completed from reference TRBV18 and TRBJ2-7, reads NAGVMQNPRHLVRRRGQEARLRCSPMKGHSHVYWYRQLPEEGLKFMVYLQKENIIDESGMPKERFSAEFPKEGPSILRIQQVVRGDSAAYFCASSPGTSGYEQYFGPGTRLTVT.

The chain employs TRBV5-5 and TRBJ2-1; a weak D match, TRBD1 (6 bases). Germline lookup yields CDR1 SGHKS and CDR2 YYEKEE (reference sequence). The CDR3 length is 15 residues. Trimming left V 2 bases short and J 6 bases short, with 15 bases between. The CDR3: CASSLDRLESNEQFF. For the CDR3, the DNA is TGTGCCAGCAGCTTAGACAGGCTCGAGAGCAATGAGCAGTTCTTC.

This chain connects TRBV6-1 to TRBJ1-4, with 7 bases aligning to TRBD1. Per germline, CDR1 MNHNS and CDR2 SASEGT. The V and J ends lost 4 bases and 0 bases, in that order; junction bases with no gene match: 5. The CDR3 covers 16 residues. The CDR3 DNA follows: TGTGCCAGCAGTGCGACAGGGACAGCAACTAATGAAAAACTGTTTTTT. This sequence encodes CASSATGTATNEKLFF.

The CDR3 here is CASSQPGTSGSLPLGEQYF. The CDR3, as DNA: TGCGCCAGCAGCCAACCCGGGACTAGCGGGAGTCTTCCCCTAGGGGAGCAGTACTTC. V gene TRBV4-1 combines with J gene TRBJ2-7, with 14 bases identical to TRBD2. V lost 2 bases to trimming and J lost 7 bases; unmatched junction nucleotides: 16. The CDR3 covers 19 residues. Germline V gene lookup returns CDR1 MGHRA and CDR2 YSYEKL.

This rearrangement joins TRBV11-2 to TRBJ2-1; 8 bases align to TRBD2. This CDR3 has 14 amino acids. Germline-derived CDR1 and CDR2 are SGHAT and FQNNGV. The J segment lost 9 bases and the V segment lost 6 bases, leaving 10 bases of the junction unmatched. This CDR3 reads CASRTDQLAAEQFF. CDR3 nucleotides: TGTGCCAGCAGAACAGACCAACTAGCGGCTGAGCAGTTCTTC.

The chain is built from TRBV2 and TRBJ1-2, with a tentative D call TRBD1 (6 bases). The length of the CDR3 is 13 residues. CDR1 and CDR2 from the germline V gene are SNHLY and FYNNEI. Trimming pared 5 bases from V and 2 bases from J, leaving 9 bases between. The CDR3 DNA follows: TGTGCCAGCAGTCGGGGGGGCAACTATGGCTACACCTTC. Its protein is CASSRGGNYGYTF.

V and J are TRBV5-1 and TRBJ2-7; possibly TRBD1 for D (6 bases). The germline V and J ends were trimmed by 4 bases and 4 bases, with 18 bases remaining between them. Germline V gene data show CDR1 as SGHRS and CDR2 as YFSETQ. CDR3 length equals 15 residues. DNA of the CDR3: TGCGCCAGCAGCCGGGCCCCGGGACAAGATTACGAGCAGTACTTC. Translating it yields CASSRAPGQDYEQYF.

J is TRBJ1-4 and V is TRBV5-1; the D gene is possibly TRBD1 (6 bases). The CDR3 is 14 amino acids. CDR1 and CDR2 from the germline V gene are SGHRS and YFSETQ. V was cut by 5 bases and J by 7 bases, with 15 bases left in between. The CDR3 region is CASRVAGEGEKLFF. The DNA for the CDR3 is TGCGCCAGCAGGGTCGCAGGGGAGGGTGAAAAACTGTTTTTT. Looking up the rest from reference TRBV5-1 and TRBJ1-4 gives the full variable domain: KAGVTQTPRYLIKTRGQQVTLSCSPISGHRSVSWYQQTPGQGLQFLFEYFSETQRNKGNFPGRFSGRQFSNSRSEMNVSTLELGDSALYLCASRVAGEGEKLFFGSGTQLSVL.

V and J are TRBV7-2 and TRBJ1-2; TRBD1 is a possible D gene (5 bases). Deletions cut 2 bases from V and 4 bases from J, with 14 bases between. The germline CDR1 and CDR2 sequences are SGHTA and FQGNSA. The CDR3 loop spans 15 amino acids. The CDR3 DNA reads TGTGCCAGCAGCTTAATAGGGACGGGGCTCTATGGCTACACCTTC. It is translated as CASSLIGTGLYGYTF.

As for this clone: Other DNA sequences in the sample encode the same CDR3. This CDR3 is CASSFYTEAFF. The CDR3, as DNA: TGTGCCAGCAGTTTCTACACTGAAGCTTTCTTT. V and J are TRBV28 and TRBJ1-1; D is unresolved. Between the trimmed V and J ends, which lost 3 bases and 3 bases, there was a span of 2 bases. This CDR3 has 11 residues. The germline V gene has CDR1 MDHEN and CDR2 SYDVKM.

The J gene is TRBJ2-2, the V gene TRBV10-1; D is undetermined. The V end lost 3 bases, the J end lost 6 bases, and 8 bases lay between the germline ends. The CDR3 runs 13 residues. Germline V gene sequence: CDR1 WNHNN, CDR2 SYGVQD (reference sequence). For the CDR3, the DNA is TGCGCCAGCAGTGACAGAATACCCGGGGAGCTGTTTTTT. Protein sequence: CASSDRIPGELFF.

The chain combines TRBV2 with TRBJ2-7; 9 positions match TRBD1. The CDR3 is 16 residues long. The junction had 13 bases not matched to a gene; V was cut back by 5 bases and J by 5 bases. The germline gives CDR1 SNHLY, CDR2 FYNNEI. Here the CDR3 reads CASSSPFDRGLNEQYF. The CDR3 nucleotides are TGTGCCAGCAGTTCACCCTTCGACAGGGGGTTGAACGAGCAGTACTTC.

The chain couples TRBV6-1 to TRBJ1-6; a weak D match, TRBD1 (5 bases). The CDR3 is 15 amino acids. The germline gives CDR1 MNHNS, CDR2 SASEGT. V gave up 6 bases and J gave up 0 bases, with 9 bases separating them. CDR3 residues: CASRDTGSYNSPLHF. The CDR3 region has the DNA TGTGCCAGCAGGGACACCGGCTCCTATAATTCACCCCTCCACTTT.

Details on this clone: This same CDR3 is encoded by further DNA sequences in the sample. The V call is TRBV5-4, the J call TRBJ1-2; D unclear. V shed 3 bases and J shed 4 bases, with 10 bases lying between them. The CDR3 is 13 amino acids. CDR1 SGHNT and CDR2 YYREEE come from the germline V gene (reference sequence). The chain's CDR3 is CASSSGQSYGYTF. The CDR3 DNA is TGTGCCAGCAGCTCCGGTCAAAGCTATGGCTACACCTTC.

The V and J genes are TRBV19 and TRBJ1-1, with a possible D match to TRBD1 (5 bases). CDR1 and CDR2 from the germline V gene are LNHDA and SQIVND (reference sequence). This CDR3 comprises 16 residues. V lost 5 bases and J lost 4, with 20 bases in between. The CDR3 reads CASSHLGGDRGTEAFF. The CDR3 coding sequence is TGTGCCAGTAGTCACCTTGGGGGGGATAGGGGCACTGAAGCTTTCTTT.

This rearrangement joins TRBV10-2 to TRBJ1-1; no firm D call. This CDR3 contains 13 residues. Trimming cost V 0 bases and J 11 bases, with 13 bases left between them. CDR1 is WSHSY and CDR2 is SAAADI in the germline V gene. CDR3: CASSESGRPGAFF. The CDR3 nucleotides read TGCGCCAGCAGTGAGTCCGGTAGACCCGGTGCTTTCTTT.

With respect to this clone: This sample also contains other DNA sequences that code for the same CDR3. The V gene is TRBV18, the J gene TRBJ1-1, with D perhaps TRBD1 (6 bases). The CDR3 loop spans 14 amino acids. CDR1 and CDR2 (germline): KGHSH, LQKENI. V was shortened by 2 bases and J by 0 bases, with 7 bases between the two germline ends. CDR3 region: CASSPGGLNTEAFF. The CDR3 nucleotides read TGTGCCAGCTCACCAGGGGGGCTGAACACTGAAGCTTTCTTT.

This chain joins TRBV7-2 and TRBJ2-7, with D maybe TRBD1 (6 bases). The CDR3 loop spans 14 amino acids. V lost 5 bases and J lost 2, with 13 bases in between. The V gene's germline CDR1 is SGHTA and CDR2 FQGNSA. The CDR3, as DNA: TGTGCCAGCAGCCCCATTGAGGGGGCCTACGAGCAGTACTTC. This codes for CASSPIEGAYEQYF.

This chain connects TRBV5-4 to TRBJ1-4; 9 positions agree with TRBD1. CDR3 length: 16 residues. J gave up 9 bases and V 0 bases, and 9 bases lay outside the gene matches. The germline gives CDR1 SGHNT, CDR2 YYREEE (reference sequence). CDR3 residues: CASSLEPGQGMKKLFF. CDR3 DNA: TGTGCCAGCAGCTTGGAACCGGGACAGGGAATGAAAAAACTGTTTTTT.

The chain has TRBV5-4 and TRBJ1-5; tentative D call: TRBD1 (5 bases). Germline values: CDR1 SGHNT, CDR2 YYREEE (reference sequence). Trimming removed 1 base at V and 2 bases at J, with 19 bases between. This CDR3 spans 18 amino acids. The CDR3 here is CASSLFFRDHRGNQPQHF. CDR3 DNA sequence: TGTGCCAGCAGCTTGTTCTTTCGGGACCACCGGGGCAATCAGCCCCAGCATTTT.

Turning to this clone: In the same sample, other DNA sequences code for this CDR3. The CDR3 loop reads CASSPASNQPQHF. CDR3 sequence (DNA): TGTGCCAGCTCACCGGCTAGCAATCAGCCCCAGCATTTT. This sequence joins TRBV18 and TRBJ1-5; no clear D. The V end was cut by 3 bases, the J end by 0 bases, with 3 bases between. CDR3 length equals 13 residues. Germline V gene data show CDR1 as KGHSH and CDR2 as LQKENI.